One and the same sample provided the 23 T cell receptor beta chains below, sequenced in a study of shared clonotypes between healthy human individuals. The protocol was immunoSEQ multiplex PCR, while the TCRdb copy is restricted to in-frame clones and leaves out a portion. The table has some 1,100,000 clones, approximately 78% seen once. The sample comprised memory CD4+ T cells from PBMCs. Stated subset: CD45RA-negative fraction. The source of these receptors is a man aged 18 to 30 in good health. Some clones in this sample may be carry-over from other donors' samples.

The CDR3 nucleotides are TGTGCCAGCAGCCCGGGAGCGGGGATCTACAATGAGCAGTTCTTC. It translates to CASSPGAGIYNEQFF. The genes are TRBV11-3 and TRBJ2-1, with 7 bases lining up with TRBD2. In germline, CDR1 is SGHNT, CDR2 YENEEA. Germline trimming cut 5 bases from V and 3 bases from J; bases unmatched to any gene: 7. This CDR3 comprises 15 residues.

This CDR3 is CSVEWGGTQYF. The CDR3, as DNA: TGCAGCGTTGAATGGGGAGGGACCCAGTACTTC. The chain recombines TRBV29-1 with TRBJ2-5; possibly TRBD2 for D (6 bases). The CDR3 sequence is 11 residues long. Germline assignment: CDR1 SQVTM and CDR2 ANQGSEA. The germline V and J ends were trimmed by 2 bases and 7 bases, with 8 bases remaining between them.

This chain links TRBV29-1 with TRBJ2-5; 7 bases fit TRBD2. The CDR3 sequence is 14 residues long. The germline V gene has CDR1 SQVTM and CDR2 ANQGSEA. V lost 7 bases and J lost 2; bases outside the gene matches: 10. CDR3 nucleotide sequence: TGCAGCGGGTTTGGGGGAGGGAAACAAGAGACCCAGTACTTC. Translated, it gives CSGFGGGKQETQYF.

The chain is built from TRBV11-3 and TRBJ2-3; 9 bases match TRBD2. Germline trimming cut 2 bases from V and 4 bases from J; bases unmatched to any gene: 7. Germline CDR1 reads SGHNT; CDR2 reads YENEEA. The CDR3 is 16 residues long. The CDR3 is CASSLSAGGFPDTQYF. The CDR3 DNA reads as TGTGCCAGCAGCTTATCGGCGGGAGGGTTCCCAGATACGCAGTATTTT.

The V call is TRBV5-8, the J call TRBJ2-7; 9 bases are shared with TRBD1. Germline CDR1 reads SGHTS; CDR2 reads YDEGEE. With V trimmed by 2 bases and J by 7 bases, 7 bases remained unmatched. The CDR3 is made up of 14 amino acids. The CDR3 loop is CASSFYRGQYEQYF. The CDR3 DNA is TGTGCCAGCAGCTTCTACAGGGGGCAGTATGAGCAGTACTTC.

V usage is TRBV19 and J usage is TRBJ1-5; D remains ambiguous. V was pared by 3 bases and J by 5 bases, with 8 bases between. The CDR3 length is 13 residues. The germline CDR1 and CDR2 sequences are LNHDA and SQIVND (reference sequence). The CDR3 region is CASSIDRYQPQHF. CDR3 sequence (DNA): TGTGCCAGTAGTATCGATAGGTATCAGCCCCAGCATTTT. Together with reference TRBV19 and TRBJ1-5, the CDR3 gives the full variable domain: DGGITQSPKYLFRKEGQNVTLSCEQNLNHDAMYWYRQDPGQGLRLIYYSQIVNDFQKGDIAEGYSVSREKKESFPLTVTSAQKNPTAFYLCASSIDRYQPQHFGDGTRLSIL.

The chain couples TRBV7-9 to TRBJ1-2; the D gene is possibly TRBD1 (5 bases). Germline CDR1 and CDR2: SEHNR and FQNEAQ (reference sequence). This CDR3 region has 16 residues. Trimming took 5 bases from V and 3 from J, leaving 19 bases between them. Written as DNA, the CDR3 is TGTGCCAGCAGCCAGGCGGGGGGACGCGGTGACTATGGCTACACCTTC. Translating it yields CASSQAGGRGDYGYTF.

The chain combines TRBV4-2 with TRBJ2-1; 8 bases are a match to TRBD1. CDR1 LGHNA and CDR2 YNFKEQ come from the germline V gene. Germline trimming cut 8 bases from V and 10 bases from J; bases unmatched to any gene: 16. This CDR3 spans 15 amino acids. CDR3 in DNA: TGTGCCAGCGCCACCGAACAGGGGGAAGCTTGGGAGCAGTTCTTC. Its protein is CASATEQGEAWEQFF.

Written as DNA, the CDR3 is TGTGCCATCAGTGGAGGACAGACGAACACTGAAGCTTTCTTT. It is translated as CAISGGQTNTEAFF. The V call is TRBV10-3, the J call TRBJ1-1, with D possibly TRBD1 on 6 matching bases. Germline V gene sequence: CDR1 ENHRY, CDR2 SYGVKD. V was pared by 4 bases and J by 1 base, with 10 bases between. The CDR3 extends over 14 amino acids.

The CDR3 loop reads CAWTLQLSYGYTF. CDR3 sequence (DNA): TGTGCCTGGACGCTTCAGTTGTCCTATGGCTACACCTTC. The chain uses TRBV30 and TRBJ1-2; D is unclear. V shed 4 bases and J shed 4 bases, with 13 bases lying between them. The CDR3 sequence is 13 residues long. Germline CDR1 reads GTSNPN; CDR2 reads SVGIG (reference sequence).

This chain links TRBV6-5 with TRBJ2-1; 10 bases line up with TRBD2. CDR1 is MNHEY and CDR2 is SVGAGI in the germline V gene. J lost 5 bases, V lost 5 bases, and 6 bases had no gene match. The CDR3 has 15 residues. The CDR3 DNA reads as TGTGCCAGCAGTCGAAGCGGGAGGGGACACAATGAGCAGTTCTTC. Translated: CASSRSGRGHNEQFF.

The J gene is TRBJ2-4, the V gene TRBV5-4, with 9 nucleotides matching TRBD2. V was clipped by 0 bases and J by 9 bases; unmatched bases: 7. Per germline, CDR1 SGHNT and CDR2 YYREEE (reference sequence). This CDR3 has 15 residues. The CDR3 DNA reads TGTGCCAGCAGCTTGGGTAAATATAGCGGGAGCATTCAGTACTTC. Translated: CASSLGKYSGSIQYF.

The chain has TRBV7-2 and TRBJ2-3; D might be TRBD1 (5 bases). With 1 base removed from V and 1 base from J, the gap between germline ends came to 18 bases. This CDR3 spans 18 amino acids. Germline V gene data show CDR1 as SGHTA and CDR2 as FQGNSA. The CDR3 sequence: CASSLGVSRATGTDTQYF. The CDR3 bases are TGTGCCAGCAGCTTAGGGGTCAGCAGGGCCACTGGCACAGATACGCAGTATTTT.

This sequence joins TRBV18 and TRBJ2-7; D is unclear. The CDR3 is 13 amino acids. Germline V gene lookup returns CDR1 KGHSH and CDR2 LQKENI. V lost 6 bases to trimming and J lost 3 bases, with 12 bases between them. The CDR3 nucleotides read TGTGCCAGCTCCCCATCTGCGAACTACGAGCAGTACTTC. It specifies CASSPSANYEQYF.

The chain employs TRBV7-8 and TRBJ1-1; tentatively, D is TRBD1 (6 bases). Germline V gene data show CDR1 as SGHVS and CDR2 as FQNEAQ. The CDR3 has 16 residues. V lost 5 bases to trimming and J lost 0 bases, with 16 bases between them. CDR3 coding DNA: TGTGCCAGCAGCCCCAGGGGCGACCTCATGAACACTGAAGCTTTCTTT. Translating gives CASSPRGDLMNTEAFF.

The chain's CDR3 is CASSQGPGTGFTYEQYF. The CDR3 coding sequence is TGCGCCAGCAGCCAAGGACCAGGGACAGGGTTCACCTACGAGCAGTACTTC. The V gene is TRBV4-1, the J gene TRBJ2-7; TRBD1 matches 9 bases. The CDR3 length is 17 residues. V shed 1 base, J shed 2 bases, and the junction held 9 bases outside the gene matches. From germline, CDR1 is MGHRA and CDR2 YSYEKL.

The genes are TRBV5-4 and TRBJ2-1; D not certain. The CDR3 extends over 14 amino acids. The V end lost 4 bases, the J end lost 6 bases, and 14 bases lay between the germline ends. The germline V gene has CDR1 SGHNT and CDR2 YYREEE (reference sequence). CDR3 in DNA: TGTGCCAGCAGCCCGGGCGGAGCGCGCAATGAGCAGTTCTTC. This encodes CASSPGGARNEQFF. Combining the CDR3 with reference TRBV5-4 and TRBJ2-1 gives the whole variable domain ETGVTQSPTHLIKTRGQQVTLRCSSQSGHNTVSWYQQALGQGPQFIFQYYREEENGRGNFPPRFSGLQFPNYSSELNVNALELDDSALYLCASSPGGARNEQFFGPGTRLTVL.

The V gene is TRBV5-4, the J gene TRBJ1-5; D might be TRBD1 (6 bases). The CDR3 is 15 amino acids. V was clipped by 0 bases and J by 6 bases, with 13 bases between them. CDR1 is SGHNT and CDR2 is YYREEE in the germline V gene (reference sequence). The CDR3 protein is CASSLDGGAGQPQHF. The DNA of the CDR3 is TGTGCCAGCAGCTTGGATGGGGGCGCGGGTCAGCCCCAGCATTTT.

V usage is TRBV6-5 and J usage is TRBJ1-1; maybe TRBD1 (5 bases). CDR3 size: 14 residues. V gave up 10 bases and J gave up 0 bases, with 15 bases separating them. CDR1 MNHEY and CDR2 SVGAGI come from the germline V gene. CDR3 DNA sequence: TGTGCCACACAGAGGCGACAGATGAACACTGAAGCTTTCTTT. It is translated as CATQRRQMNTEAFF.

The CDR3 reads CASSLRRVGAWDPYWGYTF. The CDR3 DNA reads as TGTGCCAGCAGTTTAAGGAGGGTGGGGGCATGGGATCCATATTGGGGCTACACCTTC. The chain links TRBV28 to TRBJ1-2; D might be TRBD1 (6 bases). CDR1 and CDR2 from the germline V gene are MDHEN and SYDVKM. The CDR3 sequence is 19 residues long. With 2 bases removed from V and 8 bases from J, the gap between germline ends came to 30 bases.

This clone has ten or more counts. At the DNA level, this CDR3 is encoded by other sequences in the same sample as well. V is TRBV28 and J is TRBJ2-5; 9 positions match TRBD1. The J segment lost 3 bases and the V segment lost 5 bases, leaving 1 base of the junction unmatched. There are 13 residues in the CDR3. The germline V gene encodes CDR1 MDHEN and CDR2 SYDVKM. CDR3 protein: CASSRTGEETQYF. The CDR3 DNA follows: TGTGCCAGCAGTCGGACAGGGGAAGAGACCCAGTACTTC.

The CDR3 sequence: CAISDAGVRNIQYF. In DNA form, the CDR3 reads TGTGCCATCAGTGATGCGGGGGTTCGGAACATTCAGTACTTC. The chain links TRBV10-3 to TRBJ2-4; 7 nucleotides line up with TRBD2. The germline CDR1 and CDR2 sequences are ENHRY and SYGVKD. After removal of 3 bases from V and 7 bases from J, the junction contained 6 bases not matched to a gene. This CDR3 contains 14 residues.

V and J are TRBV5-1 and TRBJ1-1, with D uncertain. Germline CDR1 and CDR2: SGHRS and YFSETQ. Trimming took off 4 bases at V and 5 bases at J, with 18 bases between the two ends. The CDR3 extends over 15 amino acids. DNA of the CDR3: TGCGCCAGCAGCCCGGCCATTAGGGATGGGACTGAAGCTTTCTTT. The encoded protein is CASSPAIRDGTEAFF.